The clone carrying this TCR beta chain was detected many times. Antigen specificity is unknown. This entry belongs to a study of T-cell reconstitution after alpha-beta-depleted transplantation in children. Study results and limitations: Among T cells one year after transplant, newly produced cells accounted for most counts and diversity. Where alpha-beta T cells came from about two months after transplant was reportedly several hundred expanded graft clones. Recipient T cells and thymic progenitors that survived gave rise to the high TCRbeta diversity observed at day 60 in some patients.

V dropped 0 bases and J dropped 5; count of bases not matched to a gene: 3. This CDR3 is built from 15 residues. Looked up from germline, CDR1 is SGHKS and CDR2 is YYEKEE (reference sequence). Preparation of the TCRbeta library was carried out with unique molecular identifiers. From the PCR reads, TCRdb called clonotypes with MiXCR, one entry per CDR3 protein. The sample consists of some 48,000 distinct CDR3 sequences, about 5% of them appearing once. V usage is TRBV5-5 and J usage is TRBJ2-5, with TRBD2 matching 11 bases. This receptor was identified in a female patient aged 2 to 10 who had a stem cell transplant for aplastic anemia, so the T cells may come from the graft donor. Sequences were derived from PBMCs, mostly from graft donor cells, sampled 60 days after TCRalphabeta/CD19-depleted stem cell transplant. Written as DNA, the CDR3 is TGTGCCAGCAGCTTGGGACTAGCGGGAACGGAGACCCAGTACTTC. It specifies CASSLGLAGTETQYF.